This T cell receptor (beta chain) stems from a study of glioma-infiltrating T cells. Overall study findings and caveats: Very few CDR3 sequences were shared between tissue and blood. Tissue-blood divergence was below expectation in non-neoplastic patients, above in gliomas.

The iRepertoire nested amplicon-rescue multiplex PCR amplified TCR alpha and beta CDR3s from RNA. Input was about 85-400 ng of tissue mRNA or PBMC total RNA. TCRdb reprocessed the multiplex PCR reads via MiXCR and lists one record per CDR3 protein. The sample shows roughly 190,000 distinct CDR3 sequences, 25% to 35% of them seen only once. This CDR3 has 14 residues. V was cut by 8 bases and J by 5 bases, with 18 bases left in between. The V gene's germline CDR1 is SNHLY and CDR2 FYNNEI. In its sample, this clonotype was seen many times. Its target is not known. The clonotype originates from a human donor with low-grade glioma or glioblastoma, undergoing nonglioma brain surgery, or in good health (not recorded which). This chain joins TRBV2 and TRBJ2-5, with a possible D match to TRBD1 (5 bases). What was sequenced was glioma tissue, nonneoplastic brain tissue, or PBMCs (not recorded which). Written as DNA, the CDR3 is TGTGCCAGCGATATGCAGGGTCAGGGCGAGACCCAGTACTTC. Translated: CASDMQGQGETQYF.